This T cell receptor beta chain comes out of a study of OX40 agonist ivuxolimab in advanced cancers. At the level of the whole study: Ivuxolimab was a fully human IgG2 agonistic monoclonal antibody targeting the costimulatory receptor OX40 (CD134). Among the 52 dose-escalation patients, around 20 had hepatocellular carcinoma, roughly 15 melanoma, 9 renal cell carcinoma and 9 head and neck cancer. In the dose-escalation cohort, more than 75% of patients were male, and the mean age was approximately 60 years, with a range of 23 to 79. Peripheral TCRbeta sequencing aimed to test whether ivuxolimab altered TCR sequence diversity and caused clonal T-cell expansion. Intravenous ivuxolimab was administered to patients every 2 weeks at six dose levels: 0.01, 0.1, 0.3, 1.5, 3 and 10 mg/kg. Partial responses occurred in three dose-escalation patients, of whom one had hepatocellular carcinoma and two had cutaneous melanoma. The paper covers the monotherapy dose-escalation part of the phase I ivuxolimab trial, which included N ≈ 50 patients. Patients were allowed to have had prior anti-PD-1, anti-PD-L1 or anti-CTLA-4 therapy, and approximately 43% of the dose-escalation patients had previously received checkpoint inhibitors. The full study reports these points: At doses from 0.1 to 3.0 mg/kg, clonal expansion was seen in both CD4+ and CD8+ blood T cells between baseline and week 6. After ivuxolimab, CD8+ T cells had more expanded clones than CD4+ T cells on average. Low levels of normalized T-cell clonal expansion were also seen in some patients who did not respond. In the 0.1-3.0 mg/kg groups, partial responders had among the lowest normalized peripheral clonal expansion, particularly in CD8+ T cells. Which antigens the clonally expanded peripheral T cells were specific for was not determined.

Points on this clone: Its antigen has not been determined. There are no base qualities to consult, and no much larger clone falls within one base.

Patients with a history of autoimmune disease or receiving systemic immunosuppression were excluded from the trial. In every dose cohort, peripheral blood was drawn for TCR sequencing at baseline, cycle 4 day 1, and cycle 7 day 1. Samples were obtained from an open-label, multicenter, first-in-human phase I dose-escalation trial of ivuxolimab. Adults with locally advanced or metastatic head and neck squamous cell, hepatocellular, melanoma or renal cell carcinoma were enrolled in the trial. Before TCR sequencing, CD4+ and CD8+ T cells were separately sorted from peripheral blood. For sequencing of the TCRbeta CDR3 region, genomic DNA was extracted from the sorted cells. The immunoSEQ Assay was used for sequencing of TCRbeta CDR3 regions. Not all clones reach the TCRdb copy of this immuneACCESS table, which keeps in-frame sequences only. Checked studies attribute under half of the gap to unresolved V genes and leave the rest unexplained. The sample table lists about 76,000 clones, roughly 90% of them with a count of one. The ten largest clones represent about 1% of the sample.

Measured from the cysteine to the phenylalanine, the CDR3 is 15 residues long. The read is trimmed to its CDR3 DNA, 45 bases read in frame from base 1. For CDR1 and CDR2, the germline V gene lists SGHRS and YFSETQ. Trimming at the junction amounts to 2 bases on V and 0 bases on J, and the germline ends lie 11 bases apart. The receptor was isolated from an adult with an advanced solid tumor such as melanoma, head and neck, liver or kidney cancer. Sequencing was performed on CD4+ or CD8+ T cells sorted from blood, taken in a trial of the OX40 agonist ivuxolimab. This sequence uses TRBV5-1 and TRBJ1-1, with the D gene not clear enough to name. The nucleotides read TGCGCCAGCAGCTTCCTGGCAGACATGAACACTGAAGCTTTCTTT. It encodes CASSFLADMNTEAFF. With all but the CDR3 taken from the reference TRBV5-1 and TRBJ1-1 genes, the full variable domain is: KAGVTQTPRYLIKTRGQQVTLSCSPISGHRSVSWYQQTPGQGLQFLFEYFSETQRNKGNFPGRFSGRQFSNSRSEMNVSTLELGDSALYLCASSFLADMNTEAFFGQGTRLTVV.